This T cell receptor beta chain was obtained from a study of HIV-infected patients and healthy controls. Findings and caveats of the study: CDR3 sharing between individuals was lower in HIV-infected patients than in healthy controls. Healthy control repertoires had roughly threefold more distinct CDR3s than untreated HIV+ repertoires, and higher Shannon diversity. CMV-associated CDR3s mostly grew nonsignificantly during therapy, while HIV-associated CDR3s declined significantly.

All unsorted peripheral T cells were captured because whole blood was used without fractionation. This clonotype was detected many times. Its antigen is undetermined. This CDR3 region has 16 residues. The germline gives CDR1 LGHNA, CDR2 YNFKEQ. V lost 2 bases, J lost 7 bases, and 10 bases stayed unmatched. cDNA was made from 500 ng RNA using alpha and beta constant primers. Using multiplexing indices, alpha and beta chain libraries were generated apart by chain-specific third strand synthesis. Via MiXCR, TCRdb re-called the 5' RACE reads, giving one row per CDR3 protein. This table holds around 8,200 distinct CDR3 sequences, 8% to 10% found once.

Sample: blood, taken before antiretroviral therapy. The V gene is TRBV4-2, the J gene TRBJ2-2, with 7 bases fitting TRBD2. The receptor's source is an adult with HIV infection. The CDR3 loop is CASSQQAGDLGGELFF. The CDR3 DNA reads as TGTGCCAGCAGCCAACAGGCGGGAGATCTGGGCGGGGAGCTGTTTTTT.